This T cell receptor beta chain was obtained from a study of blood T cell repertoires in COVID-19. Generated by immunoSEQ multiplex PCR, the TCRdb table keeps only in-frame clones and is missing some. The sample comprises 300,000 to 400,000 clones, roughly nine tenths of which are singletons, and 2% to 3% rests with the top ten. CDR3 length: 14 residues. The V and J ends lost 5 bases and 3 bases, in that order; junction bases with no gene match: 7. The V gene's germline CDR1 is SGHRS and CDR2 YFSETQ. The sample comprised PBMCs or T cells enriched from blood (not recorded which). V gene TRBV5-1 combines with J gene TRBJ2-7; 8 nucleotides line up with TRBD2. This receptor was taken from a man aged 55 to 70 who had recovered from COVID-19. CDR3 in DNA: TGCGCCAGCAGACCAACTAGCGGCGGCTACGAGCAGTACTTC. Translation: CASRPTSGGYEQYF.